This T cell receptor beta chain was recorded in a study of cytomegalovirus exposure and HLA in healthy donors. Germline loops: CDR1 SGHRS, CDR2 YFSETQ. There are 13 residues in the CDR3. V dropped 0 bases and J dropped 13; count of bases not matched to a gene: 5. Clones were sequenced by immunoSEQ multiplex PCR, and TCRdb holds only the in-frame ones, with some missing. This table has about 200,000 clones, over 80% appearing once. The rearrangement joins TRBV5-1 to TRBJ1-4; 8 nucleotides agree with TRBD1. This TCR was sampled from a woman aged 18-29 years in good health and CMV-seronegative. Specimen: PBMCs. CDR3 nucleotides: TGCGCCAGCAGCTTGGGGGGACAGGCGGGACTGTTTTTT. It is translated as CASSLGGQAGLFF.